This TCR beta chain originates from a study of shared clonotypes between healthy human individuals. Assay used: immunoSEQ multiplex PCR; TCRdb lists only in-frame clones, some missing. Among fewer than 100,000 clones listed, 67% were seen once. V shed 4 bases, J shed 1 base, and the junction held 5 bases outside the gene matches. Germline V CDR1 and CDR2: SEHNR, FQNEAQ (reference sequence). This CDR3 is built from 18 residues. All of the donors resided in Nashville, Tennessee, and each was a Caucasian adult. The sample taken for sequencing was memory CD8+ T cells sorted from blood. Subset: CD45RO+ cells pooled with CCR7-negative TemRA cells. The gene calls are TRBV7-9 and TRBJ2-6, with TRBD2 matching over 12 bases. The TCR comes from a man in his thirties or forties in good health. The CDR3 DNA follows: TGTGCCAGCAGCTACCTAGCGGGAGGGCCGTCTGGGGCCAACGTCCTGACTTTC. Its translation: CASSYLAGGPSGANVLTF.